The sequence of this TCR beta chain was determined in a study of CD8 T cells in Susac syndrome (dated by TCRdb to between 2018 and 2021). Some background on the complete study: The study used repertoire sequencing to test whether antigen drove CD8+ T cell activation and differentiation in Susac syndrome. The clonality of the CD8+ T cell repertoire was compared across approximately eleven healthy donors, roughly 14 Susac syndrome patients and 15 multiple sclerosis patients. General findings and caveats noted by the study authors: The number of individuals in the TCR sequencing and HLA analysis was acknowledged as relatively small.

Of note for this clonotype: This clone's antigen is unknown. No base quality information exists; no much larger clone differs at one position.

RNA was extracted using the RNeasy kit, and roughly 0.5 to 1 ug of the RNA was reverse transcribed with random hexamers. The immunoSEQ multiplex PCR assay, which covers 54 Vbeta and 13 Jbeta segments, was used to amplify TCR beta CDR3 regions. Bias from PCR amplification was corrected by using a synthetic template baseline for primer optimization and for computational correction. The source study handled its data this way. Reads were assigned to V, D and J genes according to IMGT and analyzed in immunoSEQ Analyzer, with only productive sequences retained. To calculate clonality, Shannon entropy was normalized by log2 of the number of productive unique sequences and then subtracted from one. Public and private clones were assessed among the 100 most prevalent clones of each patient and control. A clone was defined as Susac-specific if it was absent from the healthy and MS cohorts, from approximately 980 published viral clones and from other ImmuneACCESS disease sequences. TCRdb handled the public reads itself, with Q25 trimming in fastp and clone calling in MiXCR, and kept productive beta chains. Every distinct CDR3 protein forms one entry, paired with its most common genes and DNA. The V and J calls and clone size are TCRdb's, not the authors'. This sample is represented by 250,000 to 300,000 distinct CDR3 sequences; 70% to 90% of them were singletons. 0.2% to 0.25% of the sample is held by the ten biggest clonotypes.

V and J lose 0 bases and 8 bases, and a span of 19 bases separates them. The CDR3 goes from the cysteine to the phenylalanine over 16 residues. The read is trimmed to its CDR3 DNA, 48 bases read in frame from base 1. CDR1 MDHEN and CDR2 SYDVKM were looked up in the germline V gene. High-throughput TCR beta sequencing profiled peripheral blood CD8+ and CD4+ T cells from healthy donors, Susac syndrome patients and multiple sclerosis patients. Treatment-naive patients with stable or active relapsing-remitting disease fulfilling revised McDonald criteria were used as multiple sclerosis controls. Bulk CD8+ and CD4+ T cells were purified by magnetic negative isolation, whereas CD8+ TEMRA cells were enriched by FACS. Blood was drawn into EDTA tubes, processed within 24 hours, and PBMCs were isolated by density gradient centrifugation. PBMCs destined for TCR sequencing were cryopreserved in liquid nitrogen and later thawed in a 37 °C water bath. A purity of at least 90% was achieved for sorted or isolated CD4+, CD8+ and CD8+ TEMRA cells.

The chain is assembled from TRBV28 and TRBJ1-2, with an unclear D gene assignment. Input material: CD8+ T cells from PBMCs. This TCR was sampled from a human donor with multiple sclerosis. The CDR3 reads as follows: CASSLCTARLCGGYTF. The bases are TGTGCCAGCAGTTTATGCACAGCGCGCCTTTGTGGGGGCTACACCTTC.